This is a list of T cell receptor beta chains from one sample in a study of T cells in Graves' hyperthyroidism and ophthalmopathy. TCRdb passed the multiplex PCR reads through MiXCR, listing each CDR3 protein once. The data show more than 550,000 distinct CDR3 sequences, approximately 15% seen once. Sequencing was performed on blood. The receptors derive from a man over 45 with Graves' hyperthyroidism. The CDR3 runs from the conserved cysteine through the conserved F or W. Fields, in order: clone size, J gene, V gene, D gene, CDR3 DNA, CDR3 protein. The D gene is left open where the match is weak. The listing skips clone size in some rows; elsewhere it reads once, few, many or a size class.

size: few
J: TRBJ2-7
V: TRBV5-1
D: -
DNA: TGCGCCAGCAGCTTGGCCTCTCTAGCCTACGAGCAGTACTTC
CDR3: CASSLASLAYEQYF

size: few
J: TRBJ1-3
V: TRBV3-1
D: -
DNA: TGTGCCAGCAGCCCTATGGGCAGGCCGATCTCTGGAAACACCATATATTTT
CDR3: CASSPMGRPISGNTIYF

size: few
J: TRBJ1-5
V: TRBV2
D: TRBD1
DNA: TGTGCCAGCAGGATGGACAGGGGAAGTAATCAGCCCCAGCATTTT
CDR3: CASRMDRGSNQPQHF

size: many
J: TRBJ1-1
V: TRBV13
D: -
DNA: TGTGCCAGCAGCCCCCGACAGTTGAACACTGAAGCTTTCTTT
CDR3: CASSPRQLNTEAFF

size: few
J: TRBJ2-6
V: TRBV7-9
D: -
DNA: TGTGCCAGCAACCGACCGGATCTAGGGGCCAACGTCCTGACTTTC
CDR3: CASNRPDLGANVLTF

size: many
J: TRBJ2-7
V: TRBV27
D: TRBD1
DNA: TGTGCCAGCAGTCCACGGACAGGGGTCTACGAGCAGTACTTC
CDR3: CASSPRTGVYEQYF

size: -
J: TRBJ1-1
V: TRBV30
D: -
DNA: TGTGCCTGGAGTGACGGGAACACTGAACCTTTCTTT
CDR3: CAWSDGNTEPFF

size: few
J: TRBJ1-5
V: TRBV19
D: -
DNA: TGTGCCAGTAGACCGGCGGGGGAGGGGGGCAATCAGCCCCAGCATTTT
CDR3: CASRPAGEGGNQPQHF

size: once
J: TRBJ1-3
V: TRBV6-2/TRBV6-3
D: -
DNA: TGTGCCAGTGACTTGGATAGCTCTGGAAACACCATATATTTT
CDR3: CASDLDSSGNTIYF

size: many
J: TRBJ1-1
V: TRBV7-8
D: TRBD1
DNA: TGTGCCAGCAGCTCACAGGGGGGTCGCACTGAAGCTTTCTTT
CDR3: CASSSQGGRTEAFF

size: few
J: TRBJ1-1
V: TRBV11-2
D: -
DNA: TGTGCCAGCGCCCCAGGGGCCGTGAACACTGAAGCTTTCTTT
CDR3: CASAPGAVNTEAFF

size: many
J: TRBJ2-1
V: TRBV6-6
D: TRBD1
DNA: TGTGCCAGCAGTTACAGGCGGACAGGGGCCTTCAATGAGCAGTTCTTC
CDR3: CASSYRRTGAFNEQFF

size: few
J: TRBJ1-1
V: TRBV13
D: -
DNA: TGTGCCAGCAGCTTAATGGGGGAATTTTTTGGGACTGAAGCTTTCTTT
CDR3: CASSLMGEFFGTEAFF

size: -
J: TRBJ2-2
V: TRBV9
D: TRBD2
DNA: TGTGCCAGCAGCACCCCCGTAGGGGACTACCGAACGAACACCGGGGAGCTGTTTTTT
CDR3: CASSTPVGDYRTNTGELFF

size: -
J: TRBJ2-5
V: TRBV5-6
D: TRBD2
DNA: TGTGCCAGCAGCTACCGGACTAGCGGGAGGCGGCGGGAGACCCAGTACTTC
CDR3: CASSYRTSGRRRETQYF

size: few
J: TRBJ2-7
V: TRBV6-9
D: -
DNA: TGTGCCAGCAGTTACGCTAGCCCGACCTCCGAGCAGTACTTC
CDR3: CASSYASPTSEQYF

size: many
J: TRBJ2-7
V: TRBV28
D: -
DNA: TGTGCCAGCAGTTTATCCGGGTTCGACTACGAGCAGTACTTC
CDR3: CASSLSGFDYEQYF

size: -
J: TRBJ2-7
V: TRBV28
D: TRBD2
DNA: TGTGCCAGCAGTTTATGGTTGGTAGCGGGAGTATTCTCCTACGAGCAGTACTTC
CDR3: CASSLWLVAGVFSYEQYF

size: many
J: TRBJ2-4
V: TRBV2
D: -
DNA: TGTGCCAGCATTCACCCAGTGGGTCTAGCCAAAAACATTCAGTACTTC
CDR3: CASIHPVGLAKNIQYF

size: many
J: TRBJ2-7
V: TRBV5-6
D: -
DNA: TGTGCCAGCACCCCGGGCCTGGGAGCCTACGAGCAGTACTTC
CDR3: CASTPGLGAYEQYF

size: many
J: TRBJ1-1
V: TRBV12-3/TRBV12-4
D: -
DNA: TGTGCCAGCAGTTTTCATGGTATGTCTTTCTTT
CDR3: CASSFHGMSFF

size: many
J: TRBJ2-2
V: TRBV7-3
D: -
DNA: TGTGCCAGCAGCTCCCGGACGGTGAACACCGGGGAGCTGTTTTTT
CDR3: CASSSRTVNTGELFF

size: -
J: TRBJ1-4
V: TRBV15
D: -
DNA: TGTGCCACCAGCAGAGTCCCATCGGAAAAACTGTTTTTT
CDR3: CATSRVPSEKLFF

size: many
J: TRBJ2-1
V: TRBV7-8
D: -
DNA: TGTGCCAGCAGTTCCTCGTCCCAGGGTATCCACAATGAGCAGTTCTTC
CDR3: CASSSSSQGIHNEQFF

size: -
J: TRBJ1-1
V: TRBV6-2/TRBV6-3
D: TRBD1
DNA: TGTGCCAGCAGTTTGACAGGGCTCGTCACTGAAGCTTTCTTT
CDR3: CASSLTGLVTEAFF

size: many
J: TRBJ1-2
V: TRBV2
D: TRBD1
DNA: TGTGCCAGCAGCTCGGACAGGAACAACTATGGCTACACCTTC
CDR3: CASSSDRNNYGYTF

size: many
J: TRBJ2-3
V: TRBV11-2
D: TRBD1
DNA: TGTGCCAGCAGCTTAGATCTAGGGACAGGGGCTGATACGCAGTATTTT
CDR3: CASSLDLGTGADTQYF

size: -
J: TRBJ2-1
V: TRBV27
D: -
DNA: TGTGCCAGCAGTCTGGGACTTAACTACAATGAGCAGTTCTTC
CDR3: CASSLGLNYNEQFF

size: many
J: TRBJ1-1
V: TRBV30
D: -
DNA: TGTGCCTGGAGACGAGAACTAGGACGGTGGAACACTGAAGCTTTCTTT
CDR3: CAWRRELGRWNTEAFF

size: -
J: TRBJ2-1
V: TRBV6-2/TRBV6-3
D: -
DNA: TGTGCCAGCAGCAACCTCAAGGATCTGGTATACTACTACAATGAGCAGTTCTTC
CDR3: CASSNLKDLVYYYNEQFF

size: many
J: TRBJ2-3
V: TRBV3-1
D: TRBD2
DNA: TGTGCCAGCAGCAAACTAGCGGTTACTAGCACAGATACGCAGTATTTT
CDR3: CASSKLAVTSTDTQYF

size: many
J: TRBJ1-2
V: TRBV20-1
D: -
DNA: TGCAGTGCTAGGGCCAGGGCGCTCTATGGCTACACCTTC
CDR3: CSARARALYGYTF

size: many
J: TRBJ2-7
V: TRBV27
D: TRBD2
DNA: TGTGCCAGCAGTCCCTCACTTTTGTCTAGCGGGCCAACCTACGAGCAGTACTTC
CDR3: CASSPSLLSSGPTYEQYF

size: -
J: TRBJ1-1
V: TRBV12-3/TRBV12-4
D: TRBD1
DNA: TGTGCCAGCAGTTTAAACAGGGGAGGGTACACTGAAGCTTTCTTT
CDR3: CASSLNRGGYTEAFF

size: many
J: TRBJ1-2
V: TRBV28
D: -
DNA: TGTGCCAGCACCGCGTCCCTAGTACAGCCCTATGGCTACACCTTC
CDR3: CASTASLVQPYGYTF

size: many
J: TRBJ1-2
V: TRBV2
D: -
DNA: TGTGCCAGCAGTGGGCAGCCCGGGCTCTATGGCTACACCTTC
CDR3: CASSGQPGLYGYTF

size: -
J: TRBJ2-7
V: TRBV19
D: -
DNA: TGTGCCAGCACCACCTGGCAGGGCAGCTCCTACGAGCAGTACTTC
CDR3: CASTTWQGSSYEQYF

size: -
J: TRBJ1-5
V: TRBV10-1
D: TRBD1
DNA: TGCGCCAGCAGTGACAGGGGGCCCCGTCAGCCCCAGCATTTT
CDR3: CASSDRGPRQPQHF

size: many
J: TRBJ2-1
V: TRBV28
D: -
DNA: TGTGCCAGCCTCCGTTACAATGAGCAGTTCTTC
CDR3: CASLRYNEQFF

size: -
J: TRBJ1-2
V: TRBV7-9
D: -
DNA: TGTGCCAGCAGCTTACAGTCTTACGACGGATCCTATGGCTACACCTTC
CDR3: CASSLQSYDGSYGYTF

size: few
J: TRBJ2-2
V: TRBV3-1
D: -
DNA: TGTGCCAGCAGCCAAGTTTCAGAGAACACCGGGGAGCTGTTTTTT
CDR3: CASSQVSENTGELFF

size: -
J: TRBJ2-7
V: TRBV4-1
D: TRBD2
DNA: TGCGCCAGCAGCCAAGGGTGCGGGAGTCTCTACGAGCAGTACTTC
CDR3: CASSQGCGSLYEQYF

size: many
J: TRBJ2-5
V: TRBV27
D: -
DNA: TGTGCCAGCAGTTTATCTAGCGGTTTATTCCAAGAGACCCAGTACTTC
CDR3: CASSLSSGLFQETQYF

size: many
J: TRBJ2-7
V: TRBV6-1
D: TRBD2
DNA: TGTGCCAGCAGTTATGGGACTAGCTTTACCTACGAGCAGTACTTC
CDR3: CASSYGTSFTYEQYF

size: -
J: TRBJ1-3
V: TRBV4-3
D: -
DNA: TGCGCCAGCAGCCAAGATAAGGCCTACCCAGGAAACACCATATATTTT
CDR3: CASSQDKAYPGNTIYF

size: few
J: TRBJ1-4
V: TRBV29-1
D: TRBD1
DNA: TGCAGCGCCGTCCGGACAGGGGGAGAACTGTTTTTT
CDR3: CSAVRTGGELFF

size: few
J: TRBJ1-5
V: TRBV28
D: -
DNA: TGTGCCAGCAGTTTACCATCACTACATAGCAATCAGCCCCAGCATTTT
CDR3: CASSLPSLHSNQPQHF

size: many
J: TRBJ2-7
V: TRBV24-1
D: TRBD2
DNA: TGTGCCACCAGTGATTTAGGGGACGGCGGGAGGTACGAGCAGTACTTC
CDR3: CATSDLGDGGRYEQYF

size: -
J: TRBJ2-1
V: TRBV11-2
D: TRBD2
DNA: TGTGCCAGCAGCTTGCTTAAGACTAGCGGGTCCTACAATGAGCAGTTCTTC
CDR3: CASSLLKTSGSYNEQFF

size: many
J: TRBJ2-7
V: TRBV2
D: TRBD2
DNA: TGTGCCAGCAGACCGGGACTAGCGGGATACGAGCAGTACTTC
CDR3: CASRPGLAGYEQYF

size: many
J: TRBJ2-7
V: TRBV20-1
D: -
DNA: TGCAGTGTTTCTGTTGGGGGGTCCGAGCAGTACTTC
CDR3: CSVSVGGSEQYF